The 31 T cell receptor beta chains presented below share a single source sample, sequenced in a study of breast tumors, draining lymph nodes, adjacent tissues. TCRdb re-called the multiplex PCR reads with MiXCR, one entry per CDR3 protein. The sample yields approximately 120,000 distinct CDR3 sequences, 21% seen once. Samples came from axillary lymph nodes draining the breast cancer. The specimen was axillary lymph node tissue. Source of these receptors: a female donor with breast cancer. Some clones in this sample may be carry-over from other donors' samples.

In its sample, this clonotype was seen many times. The V and J genes are TRBV6-4 and TRBJ2-1; D unclear. The CDR3 sequence is 13 residues long. V gave up 0 bases and J gave up 3 bases, with 3 bases separating them. From germline, CDR1 is MRHNA and CDR2 SNTAGT. CDR3 in amino acids: CASSDSDYNEQFF. The CDR3 DNA is TGTGCCAGCAGTGACTCGGACTACAATGAGCAGTTCTTC.

The chain carries TRBV18 and TRBJ1-4; D ambiguous. Trimming cost V 3 bases and J 6 bases, with 29 bases left between them. Germline CDR1 is KGHSH and CDR2 is LQKENI. The CDR3 is 20 residues long. The CDR3 loop reads CASSPGLGVRNHWTDEKLFF. The CDR3 nucleotides read TGTGCCAGCTCACCGGGTCTCGGGGTCCGTAACCATTGGACGGATGAAAAACTGTTTTTT.

This clonotype was recorded at least ten times. This chain links TRBV5-1 with TRBJ1-2, with 9 bases aligning to TRBD1. The CDR3 runs 14 residues. V dropped 0 bases and J dropped 6; count of bases not matched to a gene: 3. Germline loops: CDR1 SGHRS, CDR2 YFSETQ. The CDR3: CASSLADRGNGYTF. CDR3 bases: TGCGCCAGCAGCTTGGCCGACAGGGGGAATGGCTACACCTTC.

This clonotype has a count of ten or more. The CDR3 here is CASSMLAGSSEQYF. The CDR3 DNA follows: TGCGCCAGCAGCATGCTAGCGGGATCTAGCGAGCAGTACTTC. V is TRBV5-1 and J is TRBJ2-7, with TRBD2 matching 9 bases. The germline gives CDR1 SGHRS, CDR2 YFSETQ. The CDR3 length is 14 residues. The V and J ends lost 4 bases and 6 bases, in that order; junction bases with no gene match: 8.

The chain employs TRBV18 and TRBJ1-1; 7 bases match TRBD1. After removal of 2 bases from V and 6 bases from J, the junction contained 6 bases not matched to a gene. Germline assignment: CDR1 KGHSH and CDR2 LQKENI. This CDR3 has 14 amino acids. The CDR3, as DNA: TGTGCCAGCTCACCAAGTTTGACAGGGTCTGAAGCTTTCTTT. It encodes CASSPSLTGSEAFF.

Comment on this clonotype: This may come from a read error, since a much larger clone is one base off. The chain uses TRBV6-1 and TRBJ2-7; no firm D call. Trimming stripped 8 bases from V and 3 bases from J, with 8 bases between. Germline CDR1 and CDR2: MNHNS and SASEGT. The length of the CDR3 is 11 residues. The DNA for the CDR3 is TGTGCCAGCGGCCCCAACTACGAGCAGTACTTC. Translated: CASGPNYEQYF.

The table lists this clonotype with many counts. The chain uses TRBV30 and TRBJ1-2; no clear D gene. This CDR3 has 13 amino acids. Germline CDR1 is GTSNPN and CDR2 is SVGIG (reference sequence). V gave up 3 bases and J gave up 3 bases, with 11 bases separating them. CDR3 loop: CAWRERVDYGYTF. CDR3 bases: TGTGCCTGGAGGGAGAGGGTAGACTATGGCTACACCTTC.

V gene TRBV6-5 combines with J gene TRBJ2-2; D gene uncertain. CDR1 is MNHEY, CDR2 SVGAGI, per germline. Trimming took 7 bases from V and 4 from J, leaving 10 bases between them. The CDR3 is 13 amino acids. CDR3 nucleotide sequence: TGTGCCAGCACCTTCACGGGCACCGGGGAGCTGTTTTTT. Amino acid sequence: CASTFTGTGELFF.

A remark on this clonotype: Lacking the conserved final phenylalanine or tryptophan, this CDR3 likely reflects a read error. The chain is built from TRBV7-2 and TRBJ2-5; 10 nucleotides line up with TRBD2. CDR3 length equals 18 residues. V lost 5 bases and J lost 4; bases outside the gene matches: 16. The germline V gene has CDR1 SGHTA and CDR2 FQGNSA. CDR3 loop: CASSARSSGRTRRETQYS. The CDR3 DNA is TGTGCCAGCAGCGCGCGATCTAGCGGGAGAACACGGCGAGAGACCCAGTACTCC.

V is TRBV7-8 and J is TRBJ2-4; weak D call: TRBD2 (6 bases). The CDR3 loop spans 18 amino acids. Trimming left V 4 bases short and J 0 bases short, with 19 bases between. Germline V lookup: CDR1 SGHVS, CDR2 FQNEAQ. The CDR3 region has the DNA TGTGCCAGCAGCTCGGGACTCCCAACGGAGATAGCCAAAAACATTCAGTACTTC. Amino acid sequence: CASSSGLPTEIAKNIQYF.

Comments on this clonotype: A much larger clone is a single base away; this may be a read error. The rearrangement links TRBV13 to TRBJ1-4; 7 bases map to TRBD1. V was clipped by 7 bases and J by 8 bases; unmatched bases: 10. Germline V lookup: CDR1 PRHDT, CDR2 FYEKMQ (reference sequence). This CDR3 region has 14 residues. CDR3 nucleotide sequence: TGTGCCAGCAACACTGACAGGGCACGGGAAAAACTGTTTTTT. Its protein product is CASNTDRAREKLFF. Filled out from reference TRBV13 and TRBJ1-4, the complete variable domain reads AAGVIQSPRHLIKEKRETATLKCYPIPRHDTVYWYQQGPGQDPQFLISFYEKMQSDKGSIPDRFSAQQFSDYHSELNMSSLELGDSALYFCASNTDRAREKLFFGSGTQLSVL.

This clonotype was counted many times. The V gene is TRBV7-2, the J gene TRBJ2-1; 9 bases align to TRBD2. The V gene end was trimmed by 5 bases and the J gene end by 0 bases; junction bases not matched to a gene: 2. In germline, CDR1 is SGHTA, CDR2 FQGNSA. The CDR3 consists of 15 residues. As DNA, the CDR3 is TGTGCCAGCAGCATTAGCGGGAGCTCCTACAATGAGCAGTTCTTC. It translates to CASSISGSSYNEQFF.

This clonotype was seen ten or more times. CDR3 sequence reads: CSVAASGTGVQDEQFF. The CDR3 DNA is TGCAGCGTCGCCGCCTCCGGGACAGGGGTTCAGGATGAGCAGTTCTTC. The genes are TRBV29-1 and TRBJ2-1; 10 nucleotides agree with TRBD1. Trimming at V came to 6 bases and at J to 8 bases, leaving 16 bases not matched to a gene. The CDR3 spans 16 residues. The germline gives CDR1 SQVTM, CDR2 ANQGSEA.

Remarks on this clonotype: A much larger clone differs from this one at a single base, so this may be a read error. J is TRBJ2-1 and V is TRBV7-3; TRBD2 is a possible D gene (6 bases). Trimming stripped 0 bases from V and 6 bases from J, with 15 bases between. Germline lookup yields CDR1 SGHTA and CDR2 FQGTGA. CDR3 length equals 16 residues. The CDR3 here is CASSLTSGLPCNEQFF. The DNA of the CDR3 is TGTGCCAGCAGCTTAACTAGCGGTCTCCCCTGCAATGAGCAGTTCTTC.

Comments on this clonotype: Possible read error: a much larger clone is one base away. V gene TRBV11-1 combines with J gene TRBJ2-1; no definite D call. The CDR3 runs to 16 residues. Germline values: CDR1 SGHAT, CDR2 FQDESV (reference sequence). CDR3 DNA: TGTGCCAGCAGCCCCGGTATGGCGAGCTCCTACAATGAGCGGTTCTTC. Protein product: CASSPGMASSYNERFF.

Comments on this clonotype: This clone may be a read error of a much larger clone one base away. The genes are TRBV7-8 and TRBJ2-2; D might be TRBD1 (6 bases). V was pared by 7 bases and J by 9 bases, with 12 bases between. Germline V gene data show CDR1 as SGHVS and CDR2 as FQNEAQ. The CDR3 is 12 residues long. The CDR3 DNA reads as TGTGCCAGCAACTCAGGGACATGGGAGCTGTTTTTT. Translating gives CASNSGTWELFF.

This clonotype was found many times. The genes are TRBV20-1 and TRBJ2-1; D is possibly TRBD2 (6 bases). The length of the CDR3 is 14 residues. Trimming left V 7 bases short and J 3 bases short, with 16 bases between. Germline V gives CDR1 DFQATT, CDR2 SNEGSKA (reference sequence). The CDR3 DNA follows: TGCAGTGGCTTAACTAGCTCGGGCTACAATGAGCAGTTCTTC. Amino acid sequence: CSGLTSSGYNEQFF.

About this clonotype: Just one base apart from a much larger clone, this may be a read error. The chain employs TRBV19 and TRBJ2-3; D remains unclear. CDR3 length equals 14 residues. V lost 5 bases, J lost 4 bases, and 13 bases lay in between. The germline gives CDR1 LNHDA, CDR2 SQIVND (reference sequence). CDR3 in DNA: TGTGCCAGTAGTTCCCGTGGGCCCGCAGATACGCAGTATTTT. It is translated as CASSSRGPADTQYF.

Remarks on this clonotype: Possible read error: a much larger clone is one base away. The CDR3 is CASRQGAVTWGFTF. CDR3 sequence (DNA): TGTGCCAGCAGACAAGGGGCAGTGACCTGGGGCTTCACCTTC. The rearrangement uses TRBV6-1 and TRBJ1-2; D is perhaps TRBD1 (5 bases). There are 14 residues in the CDR3. In germline, CDR1 is MNHNS, CDR2 SASEGT.

The chain joins TRBV19 to TRBJ2-5, with TRBD1 identical over 7 bases. Germline V gene sequence: CDR1 LNHDA, CDR2 SQIVND (reference sequence). The CDR3 length is 15 residues. The trim removed 4 bases at V and 4 bases at J, leaving 9 bases unmatched. The DNA for the CDR3 is TGTGCCAGTAGTACACAAAGACAGGGCCGAGAGACCCAGTACTTC. It encodes CASSTQRQGRETQYF.

This clonotype occurred many times. The chain carries TRBV5-1 and TRBJ1-5; D uncertain. V lost 0 bases and J lost 6, with 7 bases in between. Germline CDR1 reads SGHRS; CDR2 reads YFSETQ. The CDR3 runs 13 residues. As DNA, the CDR3 is TGCGCCAGCAGCTTGGCCGTAGGTCAGCCCCAGCATTTT. Protein sequence: CASSLAVGQPQHF. Based on the CDR3 plus reference TRBV5-1 and TRBJ1-5, the full variable domain is KAGVTQTPRYLIKTRGQQVTLSCSPISGHRSVSWYQQTPGQGLQFLFEYFSETQRNKGNFPGRFSGRQFSNSRSEMNVSTLELGDSALYLCASSLAVGQPQHFGDGTRLSIL.

This clonotype was picked up many times. This chain links TRBV20-1 with TRBJ2-7; 13 bases are shared with TRBD2. Looked up from germline, CDR1 is DFQATT and CDR2 is SNEGSKA (reference sequence). The CDR3 has 14 residues. Trimming removed 5 bases from V and 4 bases from J; junction bases left unmatched: 5. CDR3 sequence reads: CSAGGTSGKYEQYF. The CDR3 nucleotides read TGCAGTGCTGGGGGGACTAGCGGGAAATACGAGCAGTACTTC.

This clonotype was counted many times. The chain employs TRBV19 and TRBJ1-4; weak D call: TRBD1 (5 bases). V lost 5 bases, J lost 7 bases, and 11 bases lay in between. Germline assignment: CDR1 LNHDA and CDR2 SQIVND (reference sequence). The CDR3 loop spans 13 amino acids. The CDR3 DNA is TGTGCCAGTAGTGGGGCTTTAGGTGAAAAACTGTTTTTT. Amino acid sequence: CASSGALGEKLFF.

Details on this clonotype: Given a much more abundant clone one base away, this may be a read error. V and J are TRBV20-1 and TRBJ2-7, with TRBD1 as a possible D gene (5 bases). V lost 6 bases and J 3 bases, leaving 18 bases between the germline ends. Germline V lookup: CDR1 DFQATT, CDR2 SNEGSKA (reference sequence). This CDR3 has 14 amino acids. This CDR3 reads CSAERGERNYEQYF. DNA for the CDR3: TGCAGTGCCGAAAGGGGCGAGAGGAACTACGAGCAGTACTTC.

Remarks on this clonotype: Since a much larger clone is just one base distant, this may be a read error. The chain couples TRBV7-9 to TRBJ1-4, with TRBD1 identical over 9 bases. Germline CDR1 SEHNR, CDR2 FQNEAQ (reference sequence). V was pared by 3 bases and J by 8 bases, with 10 bases of the junction left unmatched. The CDR3 spans 16 residues. The CDR3 DNA sequence: TGTGCCAGCAGCTTTAGGACAGGGGCCGAAGGAGAAAAACTGTTTTTT. Translated: CASSFRTGAEGEKLFF.

The chain links TRBV27 to TRBJ2-1; 9 bases agree with TRBD1. Germline CDR1 and CDR2: MNHEY and SMNVEV (reference sequence). V trimming: 2 bases; J trimming: 12 bases; junction bases outside the gene matches: 8. The CDR3 spans 14 residues. The CDR3 sequence: CASSLAIRTGVQFF. The CDR3 DNA reads TGTGCCAGCAGTTTAGCAATTAGGACAGGGGTGCAGTTCTTC.

This clonotype was counted at least ten times. The CDR3 is CASSESGTGEETQYF. The DNA for the CDR3 is TGCGCCAGCAGTGAGTCCGGGACAGGGGAAGAGACCCAGTACTTC. This chain links TRBV10-2 with TRBJ2-5, with TRBD1 matching 10 bases. V was pared by 0 bases and J by 3 bases, with 1 base of the junction left unmatched. Germline lookup yields CDR1 WSHSY and CDR2 SAAADI. The CDR3 is made up of 15 amino acids.

A word on this clonotype: The junction departs from the called germline gene at one end, perhaps through a read error. The chain links TRBV5-4 to TRBJ2-7; D is uncertain. The CDR3 extends over 12 amino acids. The V gene's germline CDR1 is SGHNT and CDR2 YYREEE (reference sequence). CDR3 in DNA: TGTGCCAGCAGCTTGGGAGGCTACGAGCGGTACTTC. Translating it yields CASSLGGYERYF. The variable domain in full, completed from reference TRBV5-4 and TRBJ2-7, reads ETGVTQSPTHLIKTRGQQVTLRCSSQSGHNTVSWYQQALGQGPQFIFQYYREEENGRGNFPPRFSGLQFPNYSSELNVNALELDDSALYLCASSLGGYERYFGPGTRLTVT.

This clonotype was seen at least ten times. The CDR3 DNA sequence: TGTGCCAGCAGACTAGCGGGAGGGATGGGTGAGCAGTTCTTC. It translates to CASRLAGGMGEQFF. J is TRBJ2-1 and V is TRBV6-6; TRBD2 matches at 13 bases. The germline CDR1 and CDR2 sequences are MNHNY and SVGAGI (reference sequence). CDR3 length: 14 amino acids. V shed 6 bases, J shed 9 bases, and the junction held 5 bases outside the gene matches.

Turning to this clonotype: Since a much larger clone is just one base distant, this may be a read error. The V and J genes are TRBV24-1 and TRBJ2-3, with D possibly being TRBD2 (5 bases). This CDR3 has 15 amino acids. Germline CDR1 reads KGHDR; CDR2 reads SFDVKD. CDR3 amino acids: CATGDLGRGTDTQYF. Here the CDR3 DNA reads TGTGCCACCGGTGATTTGGGGAGAGGGACAGATACGCAGTATTTT.

Note on this clonotype: This clone may be a read error of a much larger clone one base away. For the CDR3, the DNA is TGCGCCAGCAGCCGTGACAGGGGAAGTCAGCTCCAGCATTTT. It translates to CASSRDRGSQLQHF. This sequence joins TRBV4-1 and TRBJ1-5, with TRBD1 identical over 8 bases. CDR3 size: 14 residues. Germline V gene data show CDR1 as MGHRA and CDR2 as YSYEKL.